The rows below give T cell receptor beta chains drawn from one sample of a study of blood T cells in healthy people across ages. TCRdb reprocessed the 5' RACE reads with MiXCR, giving one entry per CDR3 protein. Among approximately 2,000,000 distinct CDR3 sequences listed, roughly 43% were seen once. The sequencing sample was made of blood. These receptors were collected from a human donor in good health. Each CDR3 is given with its conserved first and last residue. A D gene is named only where the DNA matches it firmly.

v_call: TRBV5-4
d_call: NA
cdr3_aa: CASSLFSGAYGYTF

v_call: TRBV29-1
d_call: TRBD1
cdr3_aa: CSANLGTGRLYGYTF

v_call: TRBV20-1
d_call: NA
cdr3_aa: CSARGAGPGSEAFF

v_call: TRBV28
d_call: NA
cdr3_aa: CASRGGPSGANVLTF

v_call: TRBV4-1
d_call: NA
cdr3_aa: CASSQRGERSDYTF

v_call: TRBV11-2
d_call: NA
cdr3_aa: CASSLDFGGYEQYF

v_call: TRBV4-1
d_call: TRBD2
cdr3_aa: CASSQDAGGAWTDTQYF

v_call: TRBV20-1
d_call: NA
cdr3_aa: CSASRRLEINPNYGYTF

v_call: TRBV20-1
d_call: NA
cdr3_aa: CSARRGANTEAFF

v_call: TRBV2
d_call: TRBD1
cdr3_aa: CASSPGTGGFQPQHF

v_call: TRBV6-5
d_call: NA
cdr3_aa: CATTGAAPMGEQFF

v_call: TRBV12-3/TRBV12-4
d_call: TRBD2
cdr3_aa: CASSLQTSGGGTDTQYF

v_call: TRBV7-9
d_call: TRBD2
cdr3_aa: CASSRGLAGGDTQYF

v_call: TRBV7-2
d_call: NA
cdr3_aa: CASSLGSMGEKLFF

v_call: TRBV4-3
d_call: TRBD1
cdr3_aa: CASSRIGQGSSHYGYTF

v_call: TRBV5-1
d_call: NA
cdr3_aa: CASSLDPGAEKYGYTF

v_call: TRBV5-1
d_call: NA
cdr3_aa: CASSLELRGRETQYF

v_call: TRBV29-1
d_call: NA
cdr3_aa: CSVPRGEETQYF

v_call: TRBV7-8
d_call: TRBD1
cdr3_aa: CASSPYRGDIQYF

v_call: TRBV10-3
d_call: NA
cdr3_aa: CAASGTGSQTEAFF

v_call: TRBV12-3/TRBV12-4
d_call: TRBD1
cdr3_aa: CASSRTGAPYGYTF

v_call: TRBV7-2
d_call: NA
cdr3_aa: CASSFSGTEQFF

v_call: TRBV12-3/TRBV12-4
d_call: NA
cdr3_aa: CASSLSSADTQYF

v_call: TRBV7-6
d_call: TRBD1
cdr3_aa: CASSLAGTGPDEKLFF

v_call: TRBV5-1
d_call: TRBD1
cdr3_aa: CATAYDRDYGYTF

v_call: TRBV27
d_call: NA
cdr3_aa: CASSFSSAWQGSYNEQFF

v_call: TRBV12-3/TRBV12-4
d_call: NA
cdr3_aa: CASSLWAGERDTEAFF

v_call: TRBV20-1
d_call: TRBD1
cdr3_aa: CSARDQGGEKLFF

v_call: TRBV6-2/TRBV6-3
d_call: TRBD2
cdr3_aa: CASSRETSGGPNEQFF

v_call: TRBV6-2/TRBV6-3
d_call: NA
cdr3_aa: CASSYPGGYQPQHF

v_call: TRBV20-1
d_call: NA
cdr3_aa: CSASRASVSTDTQYF

v_call: TRBV30
d_call: NA
cdr3_aa: CAWSRPSYEQYF

v_call: TRBV20-1
d_call: NA
cdr3_aa: CSASDPGASSYNEQFF

v_call: TRBV7-2
d_call: NA
cdr3_aa: CASSLVGTRTNSPLHF

v_call: TRBV29-1
d_call: TRBD1
cdr3_aa: CSVAGTGKSYEQYF

v_call: TRBV12-3/TRBV12-4
d_call: TRBD1
cdr3_aa: CASSPGTGGPDTQYF

v_call: TRBV18
d_call: TRBD1
cdr3_aa: CASSPGDRAGYTF

v_call: TRBV7-2
d_call: TRBD1
cdr3_aa: CASSTLGGQGNGHTF

v_call: TRBV20-1
d_call: NA
cdr3_aa: CSAVPGLLSYEQYF

v_call: TRBV28
d_call: NA
cdr3_aa: CASRAGGGGNNEQFF

v_call: TRBV7-2
d_call: NA
cdr3_aa: CASSFISKSYEQYF

v_call: TRBV6-5
d_call: NA
cdr3_aa: CATVAGTGELFF

v_call: TRBV4-3
d_call: TRBD1
cdr3_aa: CASSQGTGFKKTQYF

v_call: TRBV20-1
d_call: NA
cdr3_aa: CSAQEGGTDTQYF

v_call: TRBV3-1
d_call: NA
cdr3_aa: CASSHRRGYEQFF